This T cell receptor beta chain was identified in a study of beta chain features in type 1 diabetes. Study conclusions and caveats: cDNA-based sequencing might over-represent cells highly expressing TCR.

The CDR3 covers 15 residues. J was trimmed by 0 bases and V by 2 bases; bases with no gene match: 0. Germline V gene sequence: CDR1 SGHRS, CDR2 YFSETQ. TCRB transcripts that were expressed got sequenced, as all of the isolated RNA had been reverse transcribed. Naive, central memory and regulatory T cell samples produced a mean of about 4 million reads. Libraries were prepared by immunoSEQ multiplex PCR; TCRdb keeps only in-frame clonotypes and omits some of them. The sample lists some 360,000 clones; about 18% were seen once. The table lists this clone with a few counts. Its specificity is unknown. This sample also contains other DNA sequences that code for the same CDR3. Roughly 100 mL of blood, on average, came from one heparinised draw per donor.

This rearrangement joins TRBV5-1 to TRBJ2-1; 9 positions agree with TRBD2. The source material was naive CD4+ T cells from blood. The sequence was obtained from a woman in her late teens or twenties in good health. The CDR3 region is CASSFSGSSYNEQFF. CDR3 DNA sequence: TGCGCCAGCAGCTTTAGCGGGAGCTCCTACAATGAGCAGTTCTTC.